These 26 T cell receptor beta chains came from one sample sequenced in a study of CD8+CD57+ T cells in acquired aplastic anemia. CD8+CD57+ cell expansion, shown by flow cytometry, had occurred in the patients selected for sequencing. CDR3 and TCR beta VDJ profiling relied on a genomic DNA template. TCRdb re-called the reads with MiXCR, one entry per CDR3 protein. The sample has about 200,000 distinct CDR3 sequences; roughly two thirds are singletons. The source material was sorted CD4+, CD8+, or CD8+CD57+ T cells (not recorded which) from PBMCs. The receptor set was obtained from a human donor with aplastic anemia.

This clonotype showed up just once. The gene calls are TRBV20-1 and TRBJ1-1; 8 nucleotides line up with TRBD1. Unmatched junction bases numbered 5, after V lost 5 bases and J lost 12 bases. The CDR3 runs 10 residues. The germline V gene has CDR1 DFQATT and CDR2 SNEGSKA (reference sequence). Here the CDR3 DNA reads TGCAGTGCTCGGGACAGGAAGACTTTCTTT. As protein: CSARDRKTFF.

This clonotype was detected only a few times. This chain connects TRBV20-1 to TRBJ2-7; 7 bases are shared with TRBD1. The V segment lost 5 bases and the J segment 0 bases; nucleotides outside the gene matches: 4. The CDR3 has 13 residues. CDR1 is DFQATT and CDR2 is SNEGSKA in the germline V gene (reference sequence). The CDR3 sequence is CSAGQVTSYEQYF. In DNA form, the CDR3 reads TGCAGTGCTGGACAGGTGACCTCCTACGAGCAGTACTTC.

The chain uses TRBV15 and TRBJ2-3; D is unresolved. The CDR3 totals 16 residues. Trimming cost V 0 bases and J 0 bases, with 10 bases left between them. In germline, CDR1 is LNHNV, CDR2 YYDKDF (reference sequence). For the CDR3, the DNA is TGTGCCACCAGCAGAGACGCGGCCTCAAGCACAGATACGCAGTATTTT. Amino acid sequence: CATSRDAASSTDTQYF.

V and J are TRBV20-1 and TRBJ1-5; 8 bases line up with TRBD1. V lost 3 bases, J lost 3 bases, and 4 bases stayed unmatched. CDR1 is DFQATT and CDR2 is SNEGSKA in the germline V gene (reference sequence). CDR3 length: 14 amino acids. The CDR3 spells CSASRTGYNQPQHF. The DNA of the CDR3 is TGCAGTGCTAGTCGGACAGGGTACAATCAGCCCCAGCATTTT.

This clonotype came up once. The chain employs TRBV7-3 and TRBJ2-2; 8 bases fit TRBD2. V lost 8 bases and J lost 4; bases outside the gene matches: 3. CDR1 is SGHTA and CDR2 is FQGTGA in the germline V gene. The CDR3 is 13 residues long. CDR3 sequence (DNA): TGTGCCAGCCAGCTAGCGGGCACCGGGGAGCTGTTTTTT. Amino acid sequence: CASQLAGTGELFF.

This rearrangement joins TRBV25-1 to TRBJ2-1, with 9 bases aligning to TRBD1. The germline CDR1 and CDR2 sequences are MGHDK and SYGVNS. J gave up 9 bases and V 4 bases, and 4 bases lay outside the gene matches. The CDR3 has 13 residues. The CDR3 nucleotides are TGTGCCAGCAGTGCCGACAGGGGGGGTGAGCAGTTCTTC. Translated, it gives CASSADRGGEQFF.

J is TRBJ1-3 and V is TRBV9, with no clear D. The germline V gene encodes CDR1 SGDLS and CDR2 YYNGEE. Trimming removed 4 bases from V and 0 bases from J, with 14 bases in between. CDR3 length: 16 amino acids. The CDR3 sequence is CASSPAAGPSGNTIYF. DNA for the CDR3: TGTGCCAGCAGCCCGGCGGCAGGCCCCTCTGGAAACACCATATATTTT.

The CDR3 reads CATSRQGASGETQYF. The CDR3, as DNA: TGTGCCACCAGCAGACAGGGGGCGTCGGGAGAGACCCAGTACTTC. The rearrangement joins TRBV15 to TRBJ2-5, with TRBD1 matching 8 bases. The junction had 6 bases not matched to a gene; V was cut back by 2 bases and J by 4 bases. Looked up from germline, CDR1 is LNHNV and CDR2 is YYDKDF (reference sequence). CDR3 length equals 15 residues.

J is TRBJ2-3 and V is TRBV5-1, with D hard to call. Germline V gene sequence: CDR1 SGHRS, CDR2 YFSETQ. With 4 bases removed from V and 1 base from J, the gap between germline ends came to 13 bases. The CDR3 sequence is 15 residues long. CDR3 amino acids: CASSMIRGGTDTQYF. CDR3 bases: TGCGCCAGCAGCATGATACGTGGTGGCACAGATACGCAGTATTTT.

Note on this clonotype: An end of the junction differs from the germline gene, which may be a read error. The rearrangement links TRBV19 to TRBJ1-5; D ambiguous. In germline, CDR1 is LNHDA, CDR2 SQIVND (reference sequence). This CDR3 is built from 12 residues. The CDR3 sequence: CASSTGNQPQHF. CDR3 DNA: TGTGCCAGCAGTACGGGTAATCAGCCCCAGCATTTT.

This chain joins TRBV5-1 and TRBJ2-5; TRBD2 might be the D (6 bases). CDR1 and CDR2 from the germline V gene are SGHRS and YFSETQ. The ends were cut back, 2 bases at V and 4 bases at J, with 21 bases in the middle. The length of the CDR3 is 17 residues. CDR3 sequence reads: CASSFLPSDGRIETQYF. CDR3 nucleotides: TGCGCCAGCAGCTTTTTACCCTCAGATGGGAGGATAGAGACCCAGTACTTC.

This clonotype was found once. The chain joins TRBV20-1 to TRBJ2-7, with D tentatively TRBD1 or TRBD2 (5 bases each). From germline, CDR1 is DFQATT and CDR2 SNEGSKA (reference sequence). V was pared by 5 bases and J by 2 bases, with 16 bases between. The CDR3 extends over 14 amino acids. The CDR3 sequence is CSARGALGAYEQYF. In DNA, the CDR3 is TGCAGTGCTCGAGGGGCCCTCGGCGCCTACGAGCAGTACTTC.

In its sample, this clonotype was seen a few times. The CDR3 nucleotides are TGTGCCAGCAGCCCCGGACAGGCGTTTAATGAAAAACTGTTTTTT. Residues: CASSPGQAFNEKLFF. V gene TRBV9 combines with J gene TRBJ1-4; 7 nucleotides match TRBD1. This CDR3 has 15 amino acids. CDR1 SGDLS and CDR2 YYNGEE come from the germline V gene. V was pared by 4 bases and J by 4 bases, with 7 bases of the junction left unmatched.

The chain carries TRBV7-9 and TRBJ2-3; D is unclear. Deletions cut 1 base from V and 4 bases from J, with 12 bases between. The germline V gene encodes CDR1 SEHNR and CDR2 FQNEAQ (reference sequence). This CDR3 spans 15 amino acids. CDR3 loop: CASSLVKLDSDTQYF. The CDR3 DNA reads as TGTGCCAGCAGCTTAGTTAAGCTGGATTCAGATACGCAGTATTTT.

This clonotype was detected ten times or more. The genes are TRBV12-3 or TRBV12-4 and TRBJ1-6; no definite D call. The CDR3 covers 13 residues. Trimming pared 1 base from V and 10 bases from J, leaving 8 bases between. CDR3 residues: CASSLGEGSPLHF. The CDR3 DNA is TGTGCCAGCAGTTTAGGTGAGGGCTCACCCCTCCACTTT.

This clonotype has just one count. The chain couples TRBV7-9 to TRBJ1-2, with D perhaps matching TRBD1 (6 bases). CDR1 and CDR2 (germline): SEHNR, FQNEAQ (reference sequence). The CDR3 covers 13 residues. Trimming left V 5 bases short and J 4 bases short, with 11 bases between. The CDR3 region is CASSRQVVYGYTF. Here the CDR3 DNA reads TGTGCCAGCAGCCGACAGGTTGTCTATGGCTACACCTTC.

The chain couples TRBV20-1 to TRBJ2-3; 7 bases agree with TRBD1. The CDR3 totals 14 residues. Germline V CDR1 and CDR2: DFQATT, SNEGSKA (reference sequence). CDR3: CSAPRRGRTDTQYF. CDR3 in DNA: TGCAGCGCCCCTCGAAGGGGGCGGACAGATACGCAGTATTTT.

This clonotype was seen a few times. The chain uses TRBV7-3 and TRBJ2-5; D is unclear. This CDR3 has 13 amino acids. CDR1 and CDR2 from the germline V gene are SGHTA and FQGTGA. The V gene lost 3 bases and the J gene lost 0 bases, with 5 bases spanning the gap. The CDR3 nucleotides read TGTGCCAGCAGCTTGGGGAACCAAGAGACCCAGTACTTC. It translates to CASSLGNQETQYF.

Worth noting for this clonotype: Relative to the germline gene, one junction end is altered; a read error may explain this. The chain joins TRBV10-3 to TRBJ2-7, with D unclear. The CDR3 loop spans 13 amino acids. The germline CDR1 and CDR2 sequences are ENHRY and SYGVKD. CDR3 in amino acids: CAISAESAYEQHF. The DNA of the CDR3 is TGTGCCATCAGTGCCGAGAGCGCCTACGAGCAGCACTTC.

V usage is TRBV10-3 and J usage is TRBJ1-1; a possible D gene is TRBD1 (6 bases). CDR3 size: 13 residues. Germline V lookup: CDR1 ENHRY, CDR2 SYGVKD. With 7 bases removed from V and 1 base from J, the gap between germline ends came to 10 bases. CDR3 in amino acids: CAITRTANTEAFF. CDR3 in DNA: TGTGCCATCACCAGGACAGCGAACACTGAAGCTTTCTTT.

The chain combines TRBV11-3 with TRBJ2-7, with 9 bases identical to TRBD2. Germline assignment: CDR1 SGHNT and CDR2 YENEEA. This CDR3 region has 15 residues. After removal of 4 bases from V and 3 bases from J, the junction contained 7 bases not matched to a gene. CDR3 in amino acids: CASSSRLAEVYEQYF. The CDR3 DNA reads TGTGCCAGCAGCTCCCGACTAGCGGAGGTCTACGAGCAGTACTTC.

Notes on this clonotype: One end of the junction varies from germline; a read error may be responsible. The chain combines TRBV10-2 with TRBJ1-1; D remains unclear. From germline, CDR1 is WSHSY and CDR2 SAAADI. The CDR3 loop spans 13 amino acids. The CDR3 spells CASNPPGLGKAFF. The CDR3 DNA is TGTGCCAGCAACCCCCCCGGGTTAGGGAAAGCTTTCTTT.

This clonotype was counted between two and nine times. The CDR3: CALFVGSEAFF. The CDR3, as DNA: TGTGCCCTTTTCGTTGGGAGTGAAGCTTTCTTT. This sequence joins TRBV7-8 and TRBJ1-1; D call uncertain. The length of the CDR3 is 11 residues. V lost 11 bases and J 7 bases, leaving 14 bases between the germline ends. Germline CDR1 is SGHVS and CDR2 is FQNEAQ.

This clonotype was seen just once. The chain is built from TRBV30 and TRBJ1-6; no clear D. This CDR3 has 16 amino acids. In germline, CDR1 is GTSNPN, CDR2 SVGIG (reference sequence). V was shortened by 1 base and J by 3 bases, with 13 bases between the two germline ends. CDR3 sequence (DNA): TGTGCCTGGAGTGGGGCCAGCCTAGTCTATAATTCACCCCTCCACTTT. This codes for CAWSGASLVYNSPLHF.

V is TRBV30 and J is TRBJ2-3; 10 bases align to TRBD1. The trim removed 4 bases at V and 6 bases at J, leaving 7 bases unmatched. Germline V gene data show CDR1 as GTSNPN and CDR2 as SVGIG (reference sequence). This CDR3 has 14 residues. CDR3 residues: CAWKVTGGRDTQYF. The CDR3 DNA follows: TGTGCCTGGAAGGTGACAGGGGGCAGGGATACGCAGTATTTT.

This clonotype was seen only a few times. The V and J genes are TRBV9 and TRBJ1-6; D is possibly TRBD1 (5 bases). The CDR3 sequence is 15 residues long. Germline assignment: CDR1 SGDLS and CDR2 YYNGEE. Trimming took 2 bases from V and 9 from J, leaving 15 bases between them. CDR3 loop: CASSVGQGEVSPLHF. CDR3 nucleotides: TGTGCCAGCAGCGTCGGGCAGGGAGAGGTTTCACCCCTCCACTTT. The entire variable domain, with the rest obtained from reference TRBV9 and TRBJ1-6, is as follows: DSGVTQTPKHLITATGQRVTLRCSPRSGDLSVYWYQQSLDQGLQFLIQYYNGEERAKGNILERFSAQQFPDLHSELNLSSLELGDSALYFCASSVGQGEVSPLHFGNGTRLTVT.